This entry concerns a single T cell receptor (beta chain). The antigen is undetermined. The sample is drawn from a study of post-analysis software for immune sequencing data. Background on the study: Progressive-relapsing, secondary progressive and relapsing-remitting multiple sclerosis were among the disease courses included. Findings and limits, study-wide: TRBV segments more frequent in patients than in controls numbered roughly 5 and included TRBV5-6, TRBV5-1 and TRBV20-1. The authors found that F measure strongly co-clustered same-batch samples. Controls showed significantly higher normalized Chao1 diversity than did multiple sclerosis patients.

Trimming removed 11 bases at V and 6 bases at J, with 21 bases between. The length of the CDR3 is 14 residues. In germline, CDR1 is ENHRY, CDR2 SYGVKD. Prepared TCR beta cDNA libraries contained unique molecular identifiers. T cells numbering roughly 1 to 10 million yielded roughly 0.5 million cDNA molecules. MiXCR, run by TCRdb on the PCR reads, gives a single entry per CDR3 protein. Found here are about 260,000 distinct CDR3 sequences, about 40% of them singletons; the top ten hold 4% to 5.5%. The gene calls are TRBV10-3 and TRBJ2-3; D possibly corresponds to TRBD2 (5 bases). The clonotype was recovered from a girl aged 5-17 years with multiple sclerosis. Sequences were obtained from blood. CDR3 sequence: CAGRTGSFADTQYF. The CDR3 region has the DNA TGTGCCGGCCGGACGGGGAGCTTTGCGGATACGCAGTATTTT.